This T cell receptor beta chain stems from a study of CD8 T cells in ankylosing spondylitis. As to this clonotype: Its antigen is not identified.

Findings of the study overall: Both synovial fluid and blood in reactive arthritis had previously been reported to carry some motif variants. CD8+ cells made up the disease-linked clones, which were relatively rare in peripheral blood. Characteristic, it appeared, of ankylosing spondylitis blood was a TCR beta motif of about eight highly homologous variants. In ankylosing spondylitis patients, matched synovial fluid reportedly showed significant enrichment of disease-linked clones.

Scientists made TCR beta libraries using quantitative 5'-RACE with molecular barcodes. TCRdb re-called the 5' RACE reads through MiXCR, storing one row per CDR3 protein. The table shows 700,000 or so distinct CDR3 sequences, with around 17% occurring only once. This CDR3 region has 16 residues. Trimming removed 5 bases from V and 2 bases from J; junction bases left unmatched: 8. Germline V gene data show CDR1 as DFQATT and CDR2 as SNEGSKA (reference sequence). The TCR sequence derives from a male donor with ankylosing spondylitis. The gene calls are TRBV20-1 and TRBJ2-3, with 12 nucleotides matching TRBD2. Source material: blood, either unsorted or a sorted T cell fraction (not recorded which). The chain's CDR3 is CSAPPPSGGATDTQYF. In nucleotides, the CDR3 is TGCAGTGCTCCCCCCCCTAGCGGGGGGGCCACAGATACGCAGTATTTT.